This T cell receptor (beta chain) was obtained from a study of shared clonotypes between healthy human individuals. With respect to this clone: The antigen is not known.

Only in-frame clones appear in the TCRdb table, and some are missing; sequencing was by immunoSEQ multiplex PCR. Of over a million clones in the sample, roughly 74% are singletons; the top ten hold approximately 0.5%. Findings and caveats of the study: Inspection by rarefaction showed sorted-subset sequencing to be incomplete despite large depth. The expectation was that sequencing depth would affect clonotype sharing among donors.

V shed 4 bases, J shed 1 base, and the junction held 9 bases outside the gene matches. CDR3 length equals 16 residues. Germline V gene sequence: CDR1 SGHNT, CDR2 YYREEE (reference sequence). The TCR comes from a man between 18 and 35 years old in good health. Some clones in this sample may be carry-over from other donors' samples. Sequencing was done on a sample of memory CD4+ T cells from PBMCs. As to subset: CD45RA-negative fraction. The rearrangement links TRBV5-4 to TRBJ2-7; 9 bases map to TRBD1. For the CDR3, the DNA is TGTGCCAGCAGCACCCAGACAGGGGGGATGTCCTACGAGCAGTACTTC. This encodes CASSTQTGGMSYEQYF.